This T cell receptor beta chain was sequenced for a study of blood T cell repertoires in COVID-19. About the study: The United States, Italy and Spain were the sources of the acute and convalescent COVID-19 samples.

Residents of about 25 US areas, aged roughly 18 to 89 years, made up the participants. Assignments of participants to cohorts depended upon their own reported clinical history. Assay used: immunoSEQ multiplex PCR; TCRdb lists only in-frame clones, some missing. The sample holds 450,000 to 500,000 clones, about nine tenths seen once. V shed 2 bases and J 4 bases; nucleotides not matched to a gene: 6. This CDR3 comprises 16 residues. From germline, CDR1 is MDHEN and CDR2 SYDVKM. The receptor was derived from a woman between 18 and 30 years old who had recovered from COVID-19. Sequenced material: PBMCs or T cells enriched from blood (not recorded which). The chain recombines TRBV28 with TRBJ1-2; TRBD1 matches at 11 bases. The CDR3 loop reads CASSLGGQGALYGYTF. CDR3 nucleotides: TGTGCCAGCAGTTTAGGAGGACAGGGGGCCCTCTATGGCTACACCTTC.